This T cell receptor (beta chain) appears in the sequencing data of a study of T cells expressing NK-cell markers. Study-level information: From sorted CD3+CD56+NKG2C+, CD3+CD56+NKG2C- and CD3+CD56-NKG2C+ T cells came the TCR beta repertoires.

TCRdb reprocessed the 5' RACE reads and stores each CDR3 protein as one record, lacking DNA. The ten most abundant clones cover roughly 10% of a sample with roughly 390,000 distinct CDR3 sequences. CDR3 length equals 18 residues. Germline V gives CDR1 LGHNA, CDR2 YNFKEQ. Sequenced input: blood T cells: a sorted CD56 or NKG2C T cell subset, CD4+ or CD8+ T cells, or bulk PBMC T cells (not recorded which). The clonotype was recovered from a woman in her 50s in good health. The chain couples TRBV4-2 to TRBJ2-1; TCRdb selects TRBD2, and the lack of DNA leaves this call unchecked. CDR3: CASSPVGAGLRYSNEQFF.